A selection of T cell receptor beta chains follows, all from one sample in a study of OX40 agonist ivuxolimab in advanced cancers. Sequencing used immunoSEQ multiplex PCR; TCRdb keeps in-frame clones, though not all of them. The data hold about 50,000 clones, with roughly 89% observed a single time. This specimen was CD4+ or CD8+ T cells sorted from blood, taken in a trial of the OX40 agonist ivuxolimab. The receptors stem from an adult with an advanced solid tumor such as melanoma, head and neck, liver or kidney cancer. Both conserved end residues are part of each CDR3. Each record gives: D gene, V gene, clone size, J gene, CDR3 DNA, CDR3 protein. A D gene is named only where the DNA matches it firmly. Not all rows give a size; the values are once, few, many and, for expanded clones, a class.

NA	TRBV4-3	NA	TRBJ1-2	TGCGCCAGCAGCCTGTACCAAAAGGACGGAAGATATGGCTACACCTTC	CASSLYQKDGRYGYTF
NA	TRBV5-1	NA	TRBJ2-7	TGCGCCAGCAGCGAAAACGCCTACGAGCAGTACTTC	CASSENAYEQYF
NA	TRBV7-3	NA	TRBJ1-3	TGTGCCAGCAGCCTGGGGGCACCCAGCTCTGGAAACACCATATATTTT	CASSLGAPSSGNTIYF
NA	TRBV4-3	NA	TRBJ1-4	TGCGCCAGCAGCCAAGGACTGGGGGGCGTGTACAAACTGTTTTTT	CASSQGLGGVYKLFF
NA	TRBV6-1	once	TRBJ1-6	TGTGCCAGCAGTGAAGGGCAGGGAGCCTCACCCCTCCACTTT	CASSEGQGASPLHF
TRBD2	TRBV7-7	NA	TRBJ2-1	TGTGCCAGCAGCAAAGGGACTAGCGGGATCAATGAGCAGTTCTTC	CASSKGTSGINEQFF
NA	TRBV6-1	NA	TRBJ2-7	TGTGCCAGCAGTGAGTACGAGCAGTACTTC	CASSEYEQYF
TRBD2	TRBV7-9	NA	TRBJ2-2	TGTGCCAGCAGCTTAGAGGGGACTACCAACGGGGAGCTGTTTTTT	CASSLEGTTNGELFF
NA	TRBV7-8	NA	TRBJ2-2	TGTGCCAGCAGCCTCACGGCGAACAGGGCGACCGGGGAGCTGTTTTTT	CASSLTANRATGELFF
NA	TRBV30	NA	TRBJ2-1	TGTGCCTGGAGTGTACATGGGAATGAGCAGTTCTTC	CAWSVHGNEQFF
NA	TRBV7-8	NA	TRBJ1-5	TGTGCCAGCAGCTTAGGATCGGGAAGACAGGATCAGCCCCAGCATTTT	CASSLGSGRQDQPQHF
NA	TRBV20-1	NA	TRBJ1-1	TGCAGTGCTGAGCTCCGGGGGGCCGCTTTCTTT	CSAELRGAAFF
NA	TRBV20-1	NA	TRBJ1-1	TGCAGCCAACAGGGGAACACTGAAGCTTTCTTT	CSQQGNTEAFF
NA	TRBV5-6	NA	TRBJ1-1	TGTGCCAGCAGCTCGGGGGGCAGGAATGAAGCTTTCTTT	CASSSGGRNEAFF
NA	TRBV29-1	NA	TRBJ1-2	TGCAGCGTTGAGCAGGGGTCGGTTGGCTACACCTTC	CSVEQGSVGYTF
NA	TRBV18	NA	TRBJ2-7	TGTGCCAGCTCCCGGGTCTCCTACGAGCAGTACTTC	CASSRVSYEQYF
NA	TRBV5-6	NA	TRBJ2-4	TGTGCCAGCAGCTTACTAGGGGAGGCCAAAAACATTCAGTACTTC	CASSLLGEAKNIQYF
NA	TRBV30	once	TRBJ2-7	TGTGCCTGGAGTAGGTCAGCCTACGAGCAGTACTTC	CAWSRSAYEQYF
NA	TRBV20-1	NA	TRBJ1-2	TGCAGTGCTCCCAGAGATGGCTACACCTTC	CSAPRDGYTF
NA	TRBV29-1	NA	TRBJ2-2	TGCAGCGTTCAGGGGACCGGGGAGCTGTTTTTT	CSVQGTGELFF
NA	TRBV5-1	NA	TRBJ1-4	TGCGCCAGCAGCTTGGAAGACCCGAATAATGAAAAACTGTTTTTT	CASSLEDPNNEKLFF
NA	TRBV4-1	few	TRBJ2-7	TGCGCCAGCAGCCAAGGTCGGACTATGGCCTACGAGCAGTACTTC	CASSQGRTMAYEQYF
TRBD1	TRBV18	few	TRBJ1-4	TGTGCCAGCTCCGGACAGGGCCCTAATGAAAAACTGTTTTTT	CASSGQGPNEKLFF
NA	TRBV28	NA	TRBJ2-7	TGTGCCAGCAGTTTTATCGGATACGGCCCTTCCGAGCAGTACTTC	CASSFIGYGPSEQYF
TRBD1	TRBV5-1	NA	TRBJ2-3	TGCGCCAGCAGCTTGGGTGGGACAGACACAGATACGCAGTATTTT	CASSLGGTDTDTQYF
NA	TRBV29-1	NA	TRBJ2-3	TGCAGCGTTGAAGCGACACTGACTACGCAGTATTTT	CSVEATLTTQYF
NA	TRBV6-5	NA	TRBJ1-2	TGTGCCAGCAGTTCTCGAGCTGCCGGCTACACCTTC	CASSSRAAGYTF
NA	TRBV11-2	NA	TRBJ1-5	TGTGCCAGCAGCGCCGGGAGTAGCAATCAGCCCCAGCATTTT	CASSAGSSNQPQHF
NA	TRBV4-1	NA	TRBJ1-3	TGCGCCAGCAGCCAAGCACGGCGCCAAGTTGGAAACACCATATATTTT	CASSQARRQVGNTIYF
TRBD1	TRBV5-1	NA	TRBJ2-5	TGCGCCAGCGGACAGGGACAGGAGACCCAGTACTTC	CASGQGQETQYF
NA	TRBV6-5	NA	TRBJ1-1	TGTGCCAGCAAGCTACAGGTGAACACTGAAGCTTTCTTT	CASKLQVNTEAFF
NA	TRBV5-6	NA	TRBJ1-1	TGTGCCAGCAGCCGGCAACAGACCTACACTGAAGCTTTCTTT	CASSRQQTYTEAFF
TRBD2	TRBV5-1	NA	TRBJ2-3	TGCGCCAGCAGCTTAGGTCGACTAGCGGGCACAGATACGCAGTATTTT	CASSLGRLAGTDTQYF
TRBD1	TRBV6-1	NA	TRBJ1-3	TGTGCCAGCAGTGTATCGACAGGGGGGGCTGGAAACACCATATATTTT	CASSVSTGGAGNTIYF
TRBD2	TRBV12-5	NA	TRBJ2-7	TGTGCTAGTGGTCCGGGGGGGCTAGGGCATTTCTACGAGCAGTACTTC	CASGPGGLGHFYEQYF
NA	TRBV6-6	once	TRBJ2-1	TGTGCCAGCAGTTACTCTGGGTCGAGTTCCTACAATGAGCAGTTCTTC	CASSYSGSSSYNEQFF
TRBD1	TRBV25-1	NA	TRBJ2-5	TGTGCCAGCAGTGACCTCCGCACACAGGGGGGTGGGGAGACCCAGTACTTC	CASSDLRTQGGGETQYF
TRBD1	TRBV7-9	NA	TRBJ1-2	TGTGCCAGCAGCTTCGGTAGGGGGCGCTTAACCGGCTACACCTTC	CASSFGRGRLTGYTF
NA	TRBV19	NA	TRBJ1-5	TGTGCCAGTAGTATTGAAGACGGGCAGGATCAGCCCCAGCATTTT	CASSIEDGQDQPQHF
TRBD2	TRBV27	once	TRBJ2-2	TGTGCCAGCAGTTTGAAGTCGGGGGGAATCGGGGAGCTGTTTTTT	CASSLKSGGIGELFF
NA	TRBV5-1	NA	TRBJ2-3	TGCGCCAGCAGCTTGGGGGTGGTTAGCACAGATACGCAGTATTTT	CASSLGVVSTDTQYF
TRBD1	TRBV4-1	NA	TRBJ2-7	TGCGCCAGCAGCCAATCCGGGACAGGTTTCTACGAGCAGTACTTC	CASSQSGTGFYEQYF
NA	TRBV5-1	NA	TRBJ2-3	TGCGCCAGCAGCTTGGGTGGGGGGACACCCTCAGATACGCAGTATTTT	CASSLGGGTPSDTQYF
TRBD2	TRBV11-3	NA	TRBJ2-6	TGTGCCAGCAGCTTAGGTGATAGCGGGAGATGGCCCGTCCTGACTTTC	CASSLGDSGRWPVLTF
NA	TRBV9	NA	TRBJ2-5	TGTGCCAGCAGCGTAAATCCGGGAGTTCGAGAGACCCAGTACTTC	CASSVNPGVRETQYF
TRBD1	TRBV7-2	NA	TRBJ2-7	TGTGCCAGCAGCTTAGCAGGGGGCCTACGATACGAGCAGTACTTC	CASSLAGGLRYEQYF
NA	TRBV7-6	NA	TRBJ2-2	TGTGCCAGCAGCATAGACACGTACACCGGGGAGCTGTTTTTT	CASSIDTYTGELFF